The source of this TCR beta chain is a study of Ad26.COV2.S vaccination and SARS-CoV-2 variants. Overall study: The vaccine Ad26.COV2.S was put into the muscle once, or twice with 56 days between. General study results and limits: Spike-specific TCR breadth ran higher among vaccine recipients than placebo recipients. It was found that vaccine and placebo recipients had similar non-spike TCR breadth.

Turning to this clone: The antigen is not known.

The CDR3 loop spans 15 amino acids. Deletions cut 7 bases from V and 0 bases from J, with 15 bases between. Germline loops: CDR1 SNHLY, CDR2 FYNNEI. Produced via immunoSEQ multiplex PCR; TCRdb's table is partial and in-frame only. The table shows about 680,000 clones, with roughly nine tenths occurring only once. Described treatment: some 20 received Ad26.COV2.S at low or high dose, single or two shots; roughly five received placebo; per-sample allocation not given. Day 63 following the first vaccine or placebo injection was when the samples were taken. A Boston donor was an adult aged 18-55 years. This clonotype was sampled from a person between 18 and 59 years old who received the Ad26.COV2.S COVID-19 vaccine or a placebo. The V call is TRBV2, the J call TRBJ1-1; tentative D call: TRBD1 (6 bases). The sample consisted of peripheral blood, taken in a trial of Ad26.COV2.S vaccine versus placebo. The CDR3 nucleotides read TGTGCCAGCACCGAACAGGGCCCTATGAACACTGAAGCTTTCTTT. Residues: CASTEQGPMNTEAFF.